The 11 T cell receptor beta chains below all came from one sample that was sequenced in a study of T cell changes during pregnancy in multiple sclerosis. Method: immunoSEQ multiplex PCR; TCRdb's copy keeps in-frame clones and lacks some. Of 50,000 or so clones in the sample, about 90% were seen once. Sequenced here: CD4+ T cells from peripheral blood mononuclear cells, sampled after pregnancy. These receptors were collected from a female donor with multiple sclerosis, enrolled in a pregnancy study.

The chain links TRBV5-8 to TRBJ2-1; the match to TRBD2 covers 8 bases. The ends lost 2 bases at V and 4 bases at J; junction bases unmatched: 5. The length of the CDR3 is 15 residues. Germline CDR1 reads SGHTS; CDR2 reads YDEGEE. The CDR3 nucleotides read TGTGCCAGCAGCTTCGGGAGGGACTATTACAATGAGCAGTTCTTC. Its protein product is CASSFGRDYYNEQFF. Full variable domain (missing parts from reference TRBV5-8 and TRBJ2-1): EAGVTQSPTHLIKTRGQQATLRCSPISGHTSVYWYQQALGLGLQFLLWYDEGEERNRGNFPPRFSGRQFPNYSSELNVNALELEDSALYLCASSFGRDYYNEQFFGPGTRLTVL.

The J gene is TRBJ2-2, the V gene TRBV27; 10 bases are shared with TRBD2. Germline lookup yields CDR1 MNHEY and CDR2 SMNVEV (reference sequence). The CDR3 consists of 18 residues. Trimming cost V 6 bases and J 4 bases; bases outside gene matches: 14. CDR3 sequence reads: CASSPGSGRAFGTGELFF. The DNA of the CDR3 is TGTGCCAGCAGCCCAGGGAGCGGGAGGGCCTTCGGCACCGGGGAGCTGTTTTTT.

This chain joins TRBV27 and TRBJ2-5; D ambiguous. CDR1 and CDR2 from the germline V gene are MNHEY and SMNVEV (reference sequence). The CDR3 consists of 12 residues. V was pared by 6 bases and J by 4 bases, with 9 bases between. The DNA of the CDR3 is TGTGCCAGCAGCGGTCCTCGAGAGACCCAGTACTTC. Residues: CASSGPRETQYF.

The J gene is TRBJ2-1, the V gene TRBV11-1, with D possibly matching TRBD1 (6 bases). The CDR3 is 13 amino acids. The V end was cut by 5 bases, the J end by 9 bases, with 14 bases between. Germline V CDR1 and CDR2: SGHAT, FQDESV (reference sequence). CDR3 nucleotide sequence: TGTGCCAGCAGCCTACAGGGTTCGAGTGAGCAGTTCTTC. Translation gives CASSLQGSSEQFF.

This rearrangement joins TRBV7-2 to TRBJ2-3, with 7 bases matching TRBD2. The CDR3 sequence is 19 residues long. Germline CDR1 SGHTA, CDR2 FQGNSA. V was clipped by 5 bases and J by 6 bases; unmatched bases: 23. The chain's CDR3 is CASSHRDYPSTKSSDTQYF. CDR3 nucleotide sequence: TGTGCCAGCAGCCACCGGGACTACCCCTCGACCAAGTCGTCGGATACGCAGTATTTT. Using reference TRBV7-2 and TRBJ2-3 for the parts outside the CDR3, the full variable domain is GAGVSQSPSNKVTEKGKDVELRCDPISGHTALYWYRQSLGQGLEFLIYFQGNSAPDKSGLPSDRFSAERTGGSVSTLTIQRTQQEDSAVYLCASSHRDYPSTKSSDTQYFGPGTRLTVL.

The chain carries TRBV5-5 and TRBJ2-5; D gene unclear. Trimming cost V 2 bases and J 1 base, with 6 bases left between them. Germline values: CDR1 SGHKS, CDR2 YYEKEE (reference sequence). This CDR3 has 13 residues. The CDR3 sequence is CASSFQFQETQYF. CDR3 coding DNA: TGTGCCAGCAGCTTCCAGTTCCAAGAGACCCAGTACTTC.

The chain links TRBV6-5 to TRBJ1-2, with a weak D call TRBD1 (6 bases). CDR3 length: 16 residues. V was shortened by 4 bases and J by 6 bases, with 21 bases between the two germline ends. Germline values: CDR1 MNHEY, CDR2 SVGAGI. In DNA form, the CDR3 reads TGTGCCAGCAGTTTTTACCGGTTTCAGGGGAACGATGGCTACACCTTC. This gives the protein CASSFYRFQGNDGYTF.

The chain couples TRBV6-4 to TRBJ1-1; TRBD1 aligns across 8 bases. After removal of 5 bases from V and 0 bases from J, the junction contained 8 bases not matched to a gene. The germline CDR1 and CDR2 sequences are MRHNA and SNTAGT. The CDR3 totals 16 residues. In nucleotides, the CDR3 is TGTGCCAGCAGTCCCGGGACAGGCGTTATGAACACTGAAGCTTTCTTT. Its protein is CASSPGTGVMNTEAFF.

The chain couples TRBV28 to TRBJ1-2; no clear D. Trimming shortened V by 2 bases and J by 7 bases, and 23 bases separated the two germline ends. CDR1 and CDR2 (germline): MDHEN, SYDVKM. CDR3 length: 17 amino acids. CDR3 nucleotide sequence: TGTGCCAGCAGTTTACCTTGGGCAGCCGCCTCCGAGTCTGGCTACACCTTC. It yields the protein CASSLPWAAASESGYTF.

V usage is TRBV5-6 and J usage is TRBJ2-3, with 8 bases aligning to TRBD2. Germline V gene data show CDR1 as SGHDT and CDR2 as YYEEEE. CDR3 length equals 15 residues. After removal of 1 base from V and 4 bases from J, the junction contained 5 bases not matched to a gene. The chain's CDR3 is CASSLSGRASDTQYF. The DNA for the CDR3 is TGTGCCAGCAGCTTGAGCGGGAGAGCGTCAGATACGCAGTATTTT.

V and J are TRBV6-6 and TRBJ1-3; 7 nucleotides agree with TRBD1. This CDR3 is built from 16 residues. Trimming at V came to 1 base and at J to 0 bases, leaving 3 bases not matched to a gene. CDR1 and CDR2 (germline): MNHNY, SVGAGI (reference sequence). The chain's CDR3 is CASSYWDSFSGNTIYF. For the CDR3, the DNA is TGTGCCAGCAGTTACTGGGACAGCTTCTCTGGAAACACCATATATTTT.